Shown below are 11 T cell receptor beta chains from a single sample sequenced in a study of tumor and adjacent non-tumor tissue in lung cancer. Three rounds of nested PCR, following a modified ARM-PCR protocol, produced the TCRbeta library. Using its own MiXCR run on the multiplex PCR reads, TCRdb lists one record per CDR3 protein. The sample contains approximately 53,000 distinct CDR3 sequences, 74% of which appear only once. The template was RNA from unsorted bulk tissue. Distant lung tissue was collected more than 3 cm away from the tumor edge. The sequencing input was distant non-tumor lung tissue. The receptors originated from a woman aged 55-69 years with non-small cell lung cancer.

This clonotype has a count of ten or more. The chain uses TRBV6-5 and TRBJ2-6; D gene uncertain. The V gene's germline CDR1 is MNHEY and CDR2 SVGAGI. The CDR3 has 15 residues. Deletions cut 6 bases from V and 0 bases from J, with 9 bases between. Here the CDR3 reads CASSPMYSGANVLTF. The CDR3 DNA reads TGTGCCAGCAGCCCGATGTACTCTGGGGCCAACGTCCTGACTTTC.

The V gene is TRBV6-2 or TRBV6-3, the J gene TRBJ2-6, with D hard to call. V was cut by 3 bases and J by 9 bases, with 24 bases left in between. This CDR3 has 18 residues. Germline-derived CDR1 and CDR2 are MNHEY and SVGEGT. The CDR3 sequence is CASSYNLIDFSRVNVLTF. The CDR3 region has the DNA TGTGCCAGCAGTTATAACCTCATAGATTTCTCTAGGGTCAACGTCCTGACTTTC.

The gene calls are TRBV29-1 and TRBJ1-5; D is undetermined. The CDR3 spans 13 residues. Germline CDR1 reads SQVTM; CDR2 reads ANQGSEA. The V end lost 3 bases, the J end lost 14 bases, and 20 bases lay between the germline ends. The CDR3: CSVELEPNQSKHF. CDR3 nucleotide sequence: TGCAGCGTTGAGTTGGAGCCCAATCAGTCCAAGCATTTT.

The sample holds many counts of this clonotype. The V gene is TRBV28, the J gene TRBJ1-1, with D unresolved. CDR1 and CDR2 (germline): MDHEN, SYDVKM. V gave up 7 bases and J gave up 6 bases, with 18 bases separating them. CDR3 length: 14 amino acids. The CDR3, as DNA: TGTGCCAGCACCCTAGCACCTTGGAGTTCTGAAGCTTTCTTT. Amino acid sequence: CASTLAPWSSEAFF.

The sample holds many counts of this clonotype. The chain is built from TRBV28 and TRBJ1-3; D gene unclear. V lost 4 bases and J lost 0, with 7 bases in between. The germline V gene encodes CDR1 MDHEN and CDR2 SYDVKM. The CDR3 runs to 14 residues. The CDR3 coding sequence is TGTGCCAGCAGTTCAGGTGGCTCTGGAAACACCATATATTTT. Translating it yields CASSSGGSGNTIYF.

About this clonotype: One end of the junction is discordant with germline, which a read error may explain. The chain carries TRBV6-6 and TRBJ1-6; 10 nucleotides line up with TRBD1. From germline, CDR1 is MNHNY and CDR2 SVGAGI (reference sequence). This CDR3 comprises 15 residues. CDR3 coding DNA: TGTGCCAGCACTCCGGCGGGACAGGGGTCTTCAGCCCTCCACTTT. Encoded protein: CASTPAGQGSSALHF.

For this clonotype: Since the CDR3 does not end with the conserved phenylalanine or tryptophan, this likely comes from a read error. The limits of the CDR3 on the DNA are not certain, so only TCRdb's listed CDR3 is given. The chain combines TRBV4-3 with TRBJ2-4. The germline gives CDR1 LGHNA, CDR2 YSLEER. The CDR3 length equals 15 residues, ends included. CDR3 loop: CASSLGSGERNIQYL.

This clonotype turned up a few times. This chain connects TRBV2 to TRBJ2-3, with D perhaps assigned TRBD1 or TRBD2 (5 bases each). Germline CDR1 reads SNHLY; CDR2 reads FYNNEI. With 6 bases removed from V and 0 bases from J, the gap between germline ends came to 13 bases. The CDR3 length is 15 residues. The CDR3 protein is CASRRDPLSTDTQYF. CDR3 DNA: TGTGCCAGCAGACGGGACCCTCTCAGCACAGATACGCAGTATTTT.

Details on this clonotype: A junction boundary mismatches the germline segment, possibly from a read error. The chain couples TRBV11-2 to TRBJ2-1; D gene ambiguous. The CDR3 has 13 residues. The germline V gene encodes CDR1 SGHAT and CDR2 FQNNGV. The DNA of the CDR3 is TGTGCTAGCATCGGGCGGATTCGCAATAAGCAGTTCTTC. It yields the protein CASIGRIRNKQFF.

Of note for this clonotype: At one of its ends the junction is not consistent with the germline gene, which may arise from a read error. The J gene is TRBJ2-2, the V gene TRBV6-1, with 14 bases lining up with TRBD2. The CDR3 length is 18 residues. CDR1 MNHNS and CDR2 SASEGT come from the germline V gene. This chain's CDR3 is CTSSGGTSGSENTGELFF. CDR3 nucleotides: TGTACCAGCAGTGGGGGGACTAGCGGGAGCGAGAACACCGGGGAGCTGTTCTTT.

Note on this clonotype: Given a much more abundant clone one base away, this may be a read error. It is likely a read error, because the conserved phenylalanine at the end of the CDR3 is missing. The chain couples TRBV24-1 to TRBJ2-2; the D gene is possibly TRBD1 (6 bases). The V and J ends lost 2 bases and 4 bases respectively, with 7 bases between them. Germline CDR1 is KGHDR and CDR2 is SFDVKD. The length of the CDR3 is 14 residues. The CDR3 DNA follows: TGTGCCACCAGTGATTGGGGGCCCACCGGGGAGCTGTTTTCT. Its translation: CATSDWGPTGELFS.